This TCR beta chain was documented in a study of T cell responses to AZD1222 COVID-19 vaccine. About the research overall: Analyses pooled second doses at about 4 or about 12 weeks. Overall study results and limits: Close to half of all spike-specific TCRs reportedly target regions of the variants that are unmutated.

Here immunoSEQ multiplex PCR was the method, and the copy in TCRdb shows in-frame clones only, minus some. Of 98,000 or so clones in the sample, about 90% are singletons; the top ten hold over 7.5%. Germline V gene data show CDR1 as SQVTM and CDR2 as ANQGSEA. The V end was cut by 7 bases, the J end by 2 bases, with 13 bases between. CDR3 length: 13 residues. As regards this clone: Its target is unknown.

The sample here was peripheral blood, taken on day 0 of AZD1222 vaccination. The sequence was collected from an adult in good health. V and J are TRBV29-1 and TRBJ2-3; D perhaps matches TRBD2 (6 bases). CDR3 protein: CSGAGRLTDTQYF. CDR3 DNA sequence: TGCAGCGGGGCGGGACGGCTCACAGATACGCAGTATTTT.